The present T cell receptor (beta chain) was sequenced within a study of CD4+ T cells in melanoma. Study-wide points: A reported correlation linked neoantigen-specific CD4+ T cells to CD8+, macrophage and B cell function. Diverse differentiation states were reported for melanoma neoantigen-specific CD4+ T cells.

About this clone itself: As yet, its antigen is unknown.

V was clipped by 7 bases and J by 8 bases, with 20 bases between them. The CDR3 runs 14 residues. CDR1 and CDR2 (germline): LNHDA, SQIVND (reference sequence). The table came from immunoSEQ multiplex PCR; TCRdb's copy has only in-frame clones and leaves some out. The profile shows over 100,000 clones, approximately 92% of them singletons. This receptor was taken from a human donor with melanoma. The sample was peripheral blood. This chain connects TRBV19 to TRBJ1-2; possible D gene TRBD1, 6 bases. The CDR3 spells CASNSRDTEEGYTF. DNA of the CDR3: TGTGCCAGTAATTCCCGGGACACCGAGGAGGGCTACACCTTC. The variable domain in full, completed from reference TRBV19 and TRBJ1-2, reads DGGITQSPKYLFRKEGQNVTLSCEQNLNHDAMYWYRQDPGQGLRLIYYSQIVNDFQKGDIAEGYSVSREKKESFPLTVTSAQKNPTAFYLCASNSRDTEEGYTFGSGTRLTVV.